The present T cell receptor beta chain was sequenced within a study of blood T cell repertoires in COVID-19. Study in general: In each case, the material was cDNA or gDNA derived from T cells, B-cell-depleted T cells, or PBMCs.

Recovery meant two consecutive negative NP/OP PCR tests, professional clearance, or resolved symptoms. Authors' processing steps: Counts of nucleated cells, estimated from reference gene primer amplification, were obtained. Sequencing used immunoSEQ multiplex PCR; TCRdb keeps in-frame clones, though not all of them. D and trimming were read from the DNA, whereas the V and J calls and clone size are those reported in that table. Of approximately 170,000 clones detected, around 91% appear once; the ten largest clones hold approximately 0.8%. Sequenced material: PBMCs or T cells enriched from blood (not recorded which). The TCR sequence derives from a woman aged 18-30 years who had recovered from COVID-19.

In DNA form, the CDR3 reads TGTGCCAGCAGTAGAAAGGGGGACACTGAAGCTTTCTTT. It yields the protein CASSRKGDTEAFF. The V call is TRBV6-5, the J call TRBJ1-1; tentatively, D is TRBD1 (6 bases). CDR3 size: 13 residues. The V and J ends lost 5 bases and 3 bases respectively, with 10 bases between them. Germline lookup yields CDR1 MNHEY and CDR2 SVGAGI.